The rows below give T cell receptor beta chains drawn from one sample of a study of T cells after yellow fever vaccination. TCRdb analysed the 5' RACE reads with MiXCR anew, one entry per CDR3 protein. The repertoire includes roughly 340,000 distinct CDR3 sequences, over 8% of them detected once, and under 20% sits in the top ten. The sequences come from PBMCs, collected on the day of the first yellow fever vaccination. The receptors stem from a man in his late teens or twenties who received the YFV17D yellow fever vaccine. The CDR3 runs from the conserved cysteine through the conserved F or W. The order of the fields is V gene, clone size, J gene, D gene, CDR3 protein, CDR3 DNA. The D gene is left open where the match is weak. The listing skips clone size in some rows; elsewhere it reads once, few, many or a size class.

v_call: TRBV5-5; clone_size: many; j_call: TRBJ2-5; d_call: .; cdr3_aa: CASSFGGGAQYF; cdr3_nt: TGTGCCAGCAGCTTTGGAGGGGGTGCCCAGTACTTC
v_call: TRBV7-9; clone_size: many; j_call: TRBJ2-1; d_call: .; cdr3_aa: CASSPRSSYNEQFF; cdr3_nt: TGTGCCAGCAGCCCGAGAAGCTCCTACAATGAGCAGTTCTTC
v_call: TRBV2; clone_size: .; j_call: TRBJ2-5; d_call: .; cdr3_aa: CASTRDSGGSETQYF; cdr3_nt: TGTGCCAGCACCCGGGACTCCGGTGGGTCCGAGACCCAGTACTTC
v_call: TRBV20-1; clone_size: few; j_call: TRBJ2-7; d_call: TRBD2; cdr3_aa: CSAMRSGGYEQYF; cdr3_nt: TGCAGTGCTATGAGAAGCGGGGGGTACGAGCAGTACTTC
v_call: TRBV20-1; clone_size: once; j_call: TRBJ1-2; d_call: TRBD1; cdr3_aa: CSAEDRAHGYTF; cdr3_nt: TGCAGTGCGGAAGACAGGGCTCATGGCTACACCTTC
v_call: TRBV12-3/TRBV12-4; clone_size: few; j_call: TRBJ2-2; d_call: .; cdr3_aa: CASSTGREWNTGELFF; cdr3_nt: TGTGCCAGCAGCACAGGGAGGGAATGGAACACCGGGGAGCTGTTTTTT
v_call: TRBV5-6; clone_size: .; j_call: TRBJ1-2; d_call: TRBD1; cdr3_aa: CASSSSTGGYGYTF; cdr3_nt: TGTGCCAGCAGCTCTTCGACAGGGGGGTATGGCTACACCTTC
v_call: TRBV12-3/TRBV12-4; clone_size: many; j_call: TRBJ2-5; d_call: TRBD1; cdr3_aa: CASRLTGGVGTQYF; cdr3_nt: TGTGCCAGCAGGCTCACAGGGGGCGTCGGGACCCAGTACTTC
v_call: TRBV5-1; clone_size: .; j_call: TRBJ2-7; d_call: .; cdr3_aa: CASSLEGQIYEQYF; cdr3_nt: TGCGCCAGCAGCTTGGAGGGACAAATATACGAGCAGTACTTC
v_call: TRBV7-3; clone_size: many; j_call: TRBJ2-5; d_call: TRBD1; cdr3_aa: CASSLTGTGQETQYF; cdr3_nt: TGTGCCAGCAGCTTGACGGGGACAGGGCAAGAGACCCAGTACTTC
v_call: TRBV4-1; clone_size: .; j_call: TRBJ2-4; d_call: .; cdr3_aa: CASSPTRAGILLAKNIQYF; cdr3_nt: TGCGCCAGCAGCCCGACCAGGGCAGGGATCCTCTTAGCCAAAAACATTCAGTACTTC
v_call: TRBV4-2; clone_size: .; j_call: TRBJ2-3; d_call: TRBD2; cdr3_aa: CASSQAASGVADTQYF; cdr3_nt: TGTGCCAGCAGCCAAGCGGCTAGCGGTGTCGCAGATACGCAGTATTTT
v_call: TRBV2; clone_size: few; j_call: TRBJ1-1; d_call: .; cdr3_aa: CASSDSGNRIGTEAFF; cdr3_nt: TGTGCCAGCAGTGATTCGGGGAACAGAATTGGCACTGAAGCTTTCTTT
v_call: TRBV7-2; clone_size: few; j_call: TRBJ2-3; d_call: .; cdr3_aa: CASSVVTGTDTQYF; cdr3_nt: TGTGCCAGCAGCGTTGTGACAGGTACAGATACGCAGTATTTT
v_call: TRBV27; clone_size: many; j_call: TRBJ1-2; d_call: .; cdr3_aa: CASSLLGGPYGYTF; cdr3_nt: TGTGCCAGCAGTTTACTTGGGGGCCCCTATGGCTACACCTTC
v_call: TRBV12-5; clone_size: few; j_call: TRBJ2-3; d_call: .; cdr3_aa: CASAVDGFSTDTQYF; cdr3_nt: TGTGCTAGTGCCGTGGATGGGTTTAGCACAGATACGCAGTATTTT
v_call: TRBV7-9; clone_size: .; j_call: TRBJ2-7; d_call: .; cdr3_aa: CASSPGWGEREQYF; cdr3_nt: TGTGCCAGCAGCCCGGGTTGGGGCGAGAGGGAGCAGTACTTC
v_call: TRBV29-1; clone_size: .; j_call: TRBJ2-7; d_call: .; cdr3_aa: CSVEDRGFHEQYF; cdr3_nt: TGCAGCGTTGAAGATAGGGGGTTCCACGAGCAGTACTTC
v_call: TRBV12-3/TRBV12-4; clone_size: .; j_call: TRBJ1-2; d_call: TRBD1; cdr3_aa: CASSRTGSIYGYTF; cdr3_nt: TGTGCCAGCAGCAGGACAGGGTCAATCTATGGCTACACCTTC
v_call: TRBV7-2; clone_size: .; j_call: TRBJ2-5; d_call: TRBD2; cdr3_aa: CASSTTSGGFQETQYF; cdr3_nt: TGTGCCAGCAGCACTACTAGCGGGGGATTCCAAGAGACCCAGTACTTC
v_call: TRBV5-1; clone_size: .; j_call: TRBJ1-1; d_call: TRBD1; cdr3_aa: CASSVGQWGSGAFF; cdr3_nt: TGCGCCAGCAGCGTGGGACAGTGGGGGTCGGGAGCTTTCTTT
v_call: TRBV6-1; clone_size: many; j_call: TRBJ2-5; d_call: .; cdr3_aa: CASRRGQGETQYF; cdr3_nt: TGTGCCAGCAGAAGGGGCCAAGGGGAGACCCAGTACTTC
v_call: TRBV6-1; clone_size: .; j_call: TRBJ2-1; d_call: TRBD2; cdr3_aa: CASSSLRLAGGSYNEQFF; cdr3_nt: TGTGCCAGCAGTAGCCTCAGACTAGCGGGGGGCTCCTACAATGAGCAGTTCTTC
v_call: TRBV6-5; clone_size: .; j_call: TRBJ1-1; d_call: .; cdr3_aa: CASSWQGGMNTEAFF; cdr3_nt: TGTGCCAGCAGTTGGCAAGGGGGGATGAACACTGAAGCTTTCTTT
v_call: TRBV10-3; clone_size: .; j_call: TRBJ2-1; d_call: TRBD1; cdr3_aa: CAISEWGQGAYNEQFF; cdr3_nt: TGTGCCATCAGTGAGTGGGGGCAGGGGGCCTACAATGAGCAGTTCTTC
v_call: TRBV7-2; clone_size: .; j_call: TRBJ2-3; d_call: TRBD1; cdr3_aa: CASSTTQGARRDTQYF; cdr3_nt: TGTGCCAGCAGCACCACACAGGGGGCCCGCCGGGATACGCAGTATTTT
v_call: TRBV4-3; clone_size: few; j_call: TRBJ2-2; d_call: .; cdr3_aa: CASSQDAGFRELFF; cdr3_nt: TGCGCCAGCAGCCAAGATGCGGGATTCAGGGAGCTGTTTTTT
v_call: TRBV4-3; clone_size: few; j_call: TRBJ2-2; d_call: TRBD1; cdr3_aa: CASSQAVTGYTGELFF; cdr3_nt: TGCGCCAGCAGCCAAGCCGTGACAGGGTACACCGGGGAGCTGTTTTTT
v_call: TRBV25-1; clone_size: few; j_call: TRBJ2-5; d_call: TRBD2; cdr3_aa: CASGGTSGLTQYF; cdr3_nt: TGTGCCAGCGGGGGGACTAGCGGATTGACCCAGTACTTC
v_call: TRBV18; clone_size: .; j_call: TRBJ2-5; d_call: .; cdr3_aa: CASSPPSGSETQYF; cdr3_nt: TGTGCCAGCTCACCACCAAGCGGATCAGAGACCCAGTACTTC
v_call: TRBV3-1; clone_size: .; j_call: TRBJ1-5; d_call: .; cdr3_aa: CASSQRNQPQHF; cdr3_nt: TGTGCCAGCAGCCAAAGGAATCAGCCCCAGCATTTT
v_call: TRBV5-1; clone_size: .; j_call: TRBJ2-5; d_call: TRBD1; cdr3_aa: CASSYSGTGSGETQYF; cdr3_nt: TGCGCCAGCAGCTATTCCGGGACAGGGAGTGGAGAGACCCAGTACTTC
v_call: TRBV5-1; clone_size: many; j_call: TRBJ1-1; d_call: .; cdr3_aa: CASSLGPEAGPAFF; cdr3_nt: TGCGCCAGCAGCTTGGGGCCCGAGGCGGGGCCGGCTTTCTTT
v_call: TRBV6-5; clone_size: few; j_call: TRBJ2-3; d_call: TRBD2; cdr3_aa: CASSYLRGGTDTQYF; cdr3_nt: TGTGCCAGCAGTTACTTGCGGGGGGGCACAGATACGCAGTATTTT
v_call: TRBV7-2; clone_size: many; j_call: TRBJ2-4; d_call: .; cdr3_aa: CASSSISGLGKNIQYF; cdr3_nt: TGTGCCAGCAGCTCAATCTCAGGGTTAGGCAAAAACATTCAGTACTTC
v_call: TRBV20-1; clone_size: .; j_call: TRBJ1-4; d_call: .; cdr3_aa: CSVRGPGNEKLFF; cdr3_nt: TGCAGTGTAAGAGGTCCGGGTAATGAAAAACTGTTTTTT
v_call: TRBV7-9; clone_size: many; j_call: TRBJ1-5; d_call: .; cdr3_aa: CASSLGDISNQPQHF; cdr3_nt: TGTGCCAGCAGCTTGGGGGACATCAGCAATCAGCCCCAGCATTTT
v_call: TRBV7-2; clone_size: many; j_call: TRBJ1-2; d_call: TRBD1; cdr3_aa: CASSWDSYGYTF; cdr3_nt: TGTGCCAGCAGCTGGGACAGCTATGGCTACACCTTC
v_call: TRBV28; clone_size: .; j_call: TRBJ2-3; d_call: TRBD2; cdr3_aa: CASRRENTDTQYF; cdr3_nt: TGTGCCAGCAGGCGGGAGAACACAGATACGCAGTATTTT
v_call: TRBV10-3; clone_size: .; j_call: TRBJ1-3; d_call: .; cdr3_aa: CAISGGFWSSRGRAGNTIYF; cdr3_nt: TGTGCCATCAGTGGAGGTTTTTGGTCCTCCCGGGGAAGAGCTGGAAACACCATATATTTT
v_call: TRBV6-2/TRBV6-3; clone_size: many; j_call: TRBJ2-3; d_call: TRBD2; cdr3_aa: CASSGGETDTQYF; cdr3_nt: TGTGCCAGCAGCGGGGGGGAGACAGATACGCAGTATTTT
v_call: TRBV7-9; clone_size: few; j_call: TRBJ1-1; d_call: TRBD1; cdr3_aa: CASSSGQGLNTEAFF; cdr3_nt: TGTGCCAGCAGCTCTGGACAGGGGCTGAACACTGAAGCTTTCTTT
v_call: TRBV7-9; clone_size: .; j_call: TRBJ1-6; d_call: .; cdr3_aa: CASSFPMADSGPSPLHF; cdr3_nt: TGTGCCAGCAGCTTTCCAATGGCGGACTCCGGCCCTTCACCCCTCCACTTT
v_call: TRBV4-3; clone_size: few; j_call: TRBJ1-1; d_call: .; cdr3_aa: CASSQDWVRERNTEAFF; cdr3_nt: TGCGCCAGCAGCCAAGATTGGGTGAGGGAGAGGAACACTGAAGCTTTCTTT
v_call: TRBV10-3; clone_size: .; j_call: TRBJ1-1; d_call: .; cdr3_aa: CAIAPHPNTEAFF; cdr3_nt: TGTGCCATAGCGCCTCACCCGAACACTGAAGCTTTCTTT
v_call: TRBV15; clone_size: few; j_call: TRBJ1-1; d_call: TRBD1; cdr3_aa: CATSSQGEYTEAFF; cdr3_nt: TGTGCCACCAGCAGCCAGGGGGAGTACACTGAAGCTTTCTTT
v_call: TRBV5-1; clone_size: .; j_call: TRBJ2-3; d_call: .; cdr3_aa: CASHEVGGDTQYF; cdr3_nt: TGCGCCAGCCACGAGGTTGGCGGAGATACGCAGTATTTT
v_call: TRBV7-9; clone_size: .; j_call: TRBJ1-2; d_call: TRBD1; cdr3_aa: CASSSRDSAGDRGGYTF; cdr3_nt: TGTGCCAGCAGCTCTAGGGACAGCGCTGGAGATAGGGGAGGCTACACCTTC
v_call: TRBV6-1; clone_size: .; j_call: TRBJ1-1; d_call: .; cdr3_aa: CASTPPLASNTEAFF; cdr3_nt: TGTGCCAGCACCCCCCCACTAGCGAGTAACACTGAAGCTTTCTTT
v_call: TRBV12-3/TRBV12-4; clone_size: .; j_call: TRBJ1-5; d_call: .; cdr3_aa: CASNLGTGQPQHF; cdr3_nt: TGTGCCAGCAATTTGGGGACTGGTCAGCCCCAGCATTTT
v_call: TRBV4-3; clone_size: many; j_call: TRBJ1-2; d_call: .; cdr3_aa: CASSQASGQTNYGYTF; cdr3_nt: TGCGCCAGCAGCCAAGCCTCTGGACAGACTAACTATGGCTACACCTTC
v_call: TRBV12-3/TRBV12-4; clone_size: many; j_call: TRBJ2-5; d_call: .; cdr3_aa: CASSLAPLETQYF; cdr3_nt: TGTGCCAGCAGTTTAGCCCCCTTGGAGACCCAGTACTTC
v_call: TRBV27; clone_size: many; j_call: TRBJ2-1; d_call: TRBD2; cdr3_aa: CASSALAGGGNEQFF; cdr3_nt: TGTGCCAGCTCGGCCCTGGCGGGGGGTGGTAATGAGCAGTTCTTC
v_call: TRBV6-2/TRBV6-3; clone_size: .; j_call: TRBJ1-1; d_call: .; cdr3_aa: CASSWAVGMVDTEAFF; cdr3_nt: TGTGCCAGCAGTTGGGCCGTGGGGATGGTGGACACTGAAGCTTTCTTT
v_call: TRBV15; clone_size: .; j_call: TRBJ1-3; d_call: .; cdr3_aa: CATSRDPGSGNTIYF; cdr3_nt: TGTGCCACCAGCAGAGACCCGGGCTCTGGAAACACCATATATTTT